A single sample gave rise to the 29 T cell receptor beta chains below, sequenced in a study of T-cell reconstitution after alpha-beta-depleted transplantation in children. The TCRbeta library incorporated unique molecular identifiers. TCRdb re-derived calls from the PCR reads in MiXCR, one entry per CDR3 protein. The data show over 550,000 distinct CDR3 sequences, about 10% seen once. Here the sequenced sample was PBMCs from the stem cell graft donor, taken from the stem cell graft. The receptors shown here come from a human donor who donated a stem cell graft to a child with acute myeloid leukemia.

There are a few counts of this clonotype. The gene calls are TRBV7-2 and TRBJ2-7, with TRBD1 as a possible D gene (6 bases). Germline values: CDR1 SGHTA, CDR2 FQGNSA. Trimming shortened V by 3 bases and J by 0 bases, and 12 bases separated the two germline ends. The CDR3 totals 15 residues. The CDR3 spells CASSLDRQLSYEQYF. As DNA, the CDR3 is TGTGCCAGCAGCTTGGACAGACAACTCTCCTACGAGCAGTACTTC.

In this sample, this clonotype turned up a few times. The chain uses TRBV30 and TRBJ2-2; 8 nucleotides agree with TRBD2. From germline, CDR1 is GTSNPN and CDR2 SVGIG (reference sequence). V shed 5 bases, J shed 5 bases, and the junction held 4 bases outside the gene matches. This CDR3 contains 13 residues. The CDR3: CAWLASGTGELFF. The CDR3, as DNA: TGTGCCTGGTTGGCTAGCGGGACCGGGGAGCTGTTTTTT.

This clonotype was detected a few times. The V and J genes are TRBV28 and TRBJ2-3; 10 bases are shared with TRBD1. The CDR3 sequence is 17 residues long. The V and J ends lost 5 bases and 6 bases, in that order; junction bases with no gene match: 14. Germline V lookup: CDR1 MDHEN, CDR2 SYDVKM. CDR3 amino acids: CASSDDRGRFRSDTQYF. The CDR3 DNA reads as TGTGCCAGCAGTGACGACAGGGGGCGCTTCCGGTCGGATACGCAGTATTTT.

The J gene is TRBJ1-2, the V gene TRBV6-1, with D maybe TRBD1 (6 bases). The V end lost 9 bases, the J end lost 6 bases, and 20 bases lay between the germline ends. Germline V gene lookup returns CDR1 MNHNS and CDR2 SASEGT. The CDR3 extends over 14 amino acids. The CDR3 region is CASRVDSLVHGYTF. The CDR3 nucleotides are TGTGCCAGTCGAGTGGACAGTTTGGTACATGGCTACACCTTC.

This clonotype has just a few counts. This sequence joins TRBV10-3 and TRBJ2-7, with TRBD2 identical over 11 bases. This CDR3 spans 15 amino acids. Trimming cost V 6 bases and J 3 bases; bases outside gene matches: 7. The germline V gene encodes CDR1 ENHRY and CDR2 SYGVKD. CDR3 nucleotide sequence: TGTGCCATCAGGGCCCCAACTAGCGGGAGCTACGAGCAGTACTTC. Translating it yields CAIRAPTSGSYEQYF.

This sequence joins TRBV7-9 and TRBJ2-7, with TRBD1 identical over 8 bases. V trimming: 5 bases; J trimming: 0 bases; junction bases outside the gene matches: 6. Germline V gene sequence: CDR1 SEHNR, CDR2 FQNEAQ (reference sequence). The CDR3 length is 15 residues. Written as DNA, the CDR3 is TGTGCCAGCAGCCTCCCGACAGGGGCCTCCTACGAGCAGTACTTC. Residues: CASSLPTGASYEQYF.

This sequence joins TRBV2 and TRBJ2-5; 15 nucleotides line up with TRBD2. The CDR3 has 15 residues. J lost 6 bases, V lost 6 bases, and 5 bases had no gene match. Germline V gene sequence: CDR1 SNHLY, CDR2 FYNNEI. This CDR3 is CASSRTSGREQTQYF. CDR3 nucleotide sequence: TGTGCCAGCAGCCGGACTAGCGGGAGGGAGCAGACCCAGTACTTC.

This clonotype has just a few counts. This chain uses TRBV6-2 or TRBV6-3 with TRBJ2-1, with D uncertain. V was cut by 3 bases and J by 4 bases, with 16 bases left in between. Germline CDR1 and CDR2: MNHEY and SVGEGT. This CDR3 spans 16 amino acids. The CDR3 loop reads CASSYMSLGSYNEQFF. The CDR3 DNA follows: TGTGCCAGCAGTTATATGTCCTTGGGCTCTTACAATGAGCAGTTCTTC.

This clonotype was counted between two and nine times. The CDR3 protein is CSVLTGLSNEQFF. Written as DNA, the CDR3 is TGCAGCGTTTTGACAGGGTTAAGCAATGAGCAGTTCTTC. The chain uses TRBV29-1 and TRBJ2-1; 7 bases fit TRBD1. Germline CDR1 SQVTM, CDR2 ANQGSEA. The CDR3 extends over 13 amino acids. V shed 5 bases and J 6 bases; nucleotides not matched to a gene: 7.

The rearrangement uses TRBV11-2 and TRBJ2-1; 9 nucleotides agree with TRBD2. The germline gives CDR1 SGHAT, CDR2 FQNNGV. The V gene end was trimmed by 2 bases and the J gene end by 5 bases; junction bases not matched to a gene: 13. This CDR3 has 18 amino acids. CDR3 protein: CASSLLGGSSGINNEQFF. CDR3 DNA sequence: TGTGCCAGCAGCTTACTGGGGGGTTCTAGCGGGATAAACAATGAGCAGTTCTTC.

The gene calls are TRBV6-2 or TRBV6-3 and TRBJ1-1; D gene uncertain. The CDR3 is 14 residues long. Germline loops: CDR1 MNHEY, CDR2 SVGEGT. The ends were cut back, 7 bases at V and 0 bases at J, with 12 bases in the middle. In nucleotides, the CDR3 is TGTGCCAGCACCCCAACACCCATGAACACTGAAGCTTTCTTT. Its protein is CASTPTPMNTEAFF.

This clonotype was recorded many times. CDR3 region: CASSARGLYEQYF. CDR3 nucleotide sequence: TGTGCCAGCAGCGCCCGGGGACTCTACGAGCAGTACTTC. V usage is TRBV6-1 and J usage is TRBJ2-7, with D perhaps TRBD2 (6 bases). V lost 6 bases and J 3 bases, leaving 12 bases between the germline ends. Germline CDR1 and CDR2: MNHNS and SASEGT. CDR3 size: 13 residues.

This clonotype was detected many times. The chain carries TRBV29-1 and TRBJ2-7; 8 bases line up with TRBD1. V shed 4 bases, J shed 1 base, and the junction held 3 bases outside the gene matches. Germline V gene data show CDR1 as SQVTM and CDR2 as ANQGSEA. The CDR3 sequence is 13 residues long. The CDR3, as DNA: TGCAGCGTTGGGGACAGGAGTTCCTACGAGCAGTACTTC. Translating gives CSVGDRSSYEQYF.

This chain uses TRBV6-2 or TRBV6-3 with TRBJ2-2; 7 bases match TRBD1. Trimming took 6 bases from V and 5 from J; bases not matched to a gene: 9. The CDR3 is 15 amino acids. Germline lookup yields CDR1 MNHEY and CDR2 SVGEGT. CDR3 sequence reads: CASRMTGKTTGELFF. Here the CDR3 DNA reads TGTGCCAGCAGGATGACAGGGAAAACGACCGGGGAGCTGTTTTTT.

This clonotype came up a few times. V and J are TRBV7-2 and TRBJ2-1; tentatively, D is TRBD2 (6 bases). V lost 5 bases to trimming and J lost 8 bases, with 13 bases between them. CDR1 is SGHTA and CDR2 is FQGNSA in the germline V gene. The CDR3 sequence is 13 residues long. CDR3 DNA sequence: TGTGCCAGCAGCCTCCGGTGGAGGGATGAGCAGTTCTTC. Its translation: CASSLRWRDEQFF.

The chain uses TRBV15 and TRBJ1-1; 9 bases match TRBD1. The germline V gene encodes CDR1 LNHNV and CDR2 YYDKDF (reference sequence). The V and J ends lost 4 bases and 11 bases, in that order; junction bases with no gene match: 5. The CDR3 runs to 12 residues. The CDR3 DNA follows: TGTGCCACCAGCAAAGGACAGGGGCACGCTTTCTTT. Its protein is CATSKGQGHAFF.

This clonotype was recorded a few times. CDR3 in amino acids: CASGPRTENTEAFF. CDR3 DNA sequence: TGTGCCAGTGGGCCCCGGACGGAAAACACTGAAGCTTTCTTT. The chain is built from TRBV7-6 and TRBJ1-1; no definite D call. Germline V gene lookup returns CDR1 SGHVS and CDR2 FNYEAQ. The V end lost 9 bases, the J end lost 2 bases, and 16 bases lay between the germline ends. This CDR3 spans 14 amino acids.

This clonotype has just a few counts. This sequence joins TRBV7-2 and TRBJ2-7; TRBD2 is a possible D gene (6 bases). The CDR3 loop spans 15 amino acids. Trimming took 7 bases from V and 3 from J, leaving 19 bases between them. Germline CDR1 and CDR2: SGHTA and FQGNSA. The CDR3 loop is CASTLSGLTDYEQYF. The CDR3, as DNA: TGTGCCAGCACCCTATCGGGACTGACCGACTACGAGCAGTACTTC. The variable domain in full, completed from reference TRBV7-2 and TRBJ2-7, reads GAGVSQSPSNKVTEKGKDVELRCDPISGHTALYWYRQSLGQGLEFLIYFQGNSAPDKSGLPSDRFSAERTGGSVSTLTIQRTQQEDSAVYLCASTLSGLTDYEQYFGPGTRLTVT.

V gene TRBV11-1 combines with J gene TRBJ2-2, with D perhaps given as TRBD1 or TRBD2 (5 bases each). In germline, CDR1 is SGHAT, CDR2 FQDESV (reference sequence). The length of the CDR3 is 16 residues. The V and J ends lost 3 bases and 1 base respectively, with 12 bases between them. CDR3 sequence: CASSLSGTQNTGELFF. The DNA of the CDR3 is TGTGCCAGCAGCTTGTCCGGGACCCAGAACACCGGGGAGCTGTTTTTT. The variable domain in full, completed from reference TRBV11-1 and TRBJ2-2, reads EAEVAQSPRYKITEKSQAVAFWCDPISGHATLYWYRQILGQGPELLVQFQDESVVDDSQLPKDRFSAERLKGVDSTLKIQPAELGDSAMYLCASSLSGTQNTGELFFGEGSRLTVL.

This clonotype was recorded at least ten times. This CDR3 reads CASSPQYYYEQYF. In DNA, the CDR3 is TGCGCCAGCAGCCCTCAGTATTACTACGAGCAGTACTTC. The chain employs TRBV10-2 and TRBJ2-7; no definite D call. Germline CDR1 is WSHSY and CDR2 is SAAADI. With 6 bases removed from V and 3 bases from J, the gap between germline ends came to 12 bases. CDR3 length equals 13 residues.

About this clonotype itself: One end of the junction is discordant with germline, which a read error may explain. V and J are TRBV5-1 and TRBJ2-1; 9 bases agree with TRBD1. Germline CDR1 and CDR2: SGHRS and YFSETQ. This CDR3 has 15 residues. CDR3: CASSRQVTGGGEQLF. The CDR3 DNA sequence: TGCGCCAGCAGCCGACAAGTCACAGGGGGCGGTGAGCAGTTATTC.

The chain employs TRBV20-1 and TRBJ2-3, with TRBD2 matching over 7 bases. The ends lost 6 bases at V and 8 bases at J; junction bases unmatched: 8. This CDR3 contains 12 residues. Germline V lookup: CDR1 DFQATT, CDR2 SNEGSKA (reference sequence). The CDR3 sequence is CSAASGSGTQYF. CDR3 bases: TGCAGTGCCGCTAGCGGTTCGGGTACGCAGTATTTT.

This clonotype was seen repeatedly, ten times or more. The chain recombines TRBV3-1 with TRBJ2-7, with D possibly TRBD1 on 5 matching bases. The CDR3 covers 15 residues. Germline values: CDR1 LGHDT, CDR2 YNNKEL (reference sequence). V lost 2 bases, J lost 1 base, and 12 bases lay in between. The CDR3 reads CASSQSRQGSYEQYF. The CDR3 region has the DNA TGTGCCAGCAGCCAATCGCGGCAGGGATCCTACGAGCAGTACTTC.

This clonotype came up many times. The chain joins TRBV20-1 to TRBJ1-2; D is unclear. Germline V gives CDR1 DFQATT, CDR2 SNEGSKA (reference sequence). The length of the CDR3 is 12 residues. Trimming removed 6 bases from V and 6 bases from J, with 14 bases in between. Here the CDR3 reads CSASTSRDGYTF. The DNA for the CDR3 is TGCAGTGCCAGCACGTCTCGGGATGGCTACACCTTC.

The rearrangement uses TRBV20-1 and TRBJ2-1; 12 bases match TRBD2. The germline gives CDR1 DFQATT, CDR2 SNEGSKA (reference sequence). The CDR3 spans 15 residues. V shed 0 bases, J shed 6 bases, and the junction held 3 bases outside the gene matches. CDR3 amino acids: CSARDPSGRANEQFF. In DNA form, the CDR3 reads TGCAGTGCTAGAGATCCTAGCGGGAGGGCCAATGAGCAGTTCTTC.

This clonotype was seen at least ten times. This chain uses TRBV28 with TRBJ2-1; 7 bases fit TRBD2. Looked up from germline, CDR1 is MDHEN and CDR2 is SYDVKM. V trimming: 7 bases; J trimming: 3 bases; junction bases outside the gene matches: 9. The CDR3 is 15 amino acids. The CDR3 sequence: CASIRRTRDYNEQFF. The CDR3 bases are TGTGCCAGCATCCGTAGGACTAGGGACTACAATGAGCAGTTCTTC.

There are a few counts of this clonotype. The chain joins TRBV20-1 to TRBJ1-1, with D tentatively TRBD1 (6 bases). The germline V gene encodes CDR1 DFQATT and CDR2 SNEGSKA (reference sequence). With 0 bases removed from V and 4 bases from J, the gap between germline ends came to 15 bases. The CDR3 loop spans 15 amino acids. Written as DNA, the CDR3 is TGCAGTGCTAGAGACTATAGGCAGGGGATCACTGAAGCTTTCTTT. Translation gives CSARDYRQGITEAFF.

This chain links TRBV20-1 with TRBJ1-6; D remains ambiguous. The CDR3 has 13 residues. V was cut by 3 bases and J by 9 bases, with 12 bases left in between. Germline values: CDR1 DFQATT, CDR2 SNEGSKA (reference sequence). CDR3 amino acids: CSASAQILSPLHF. As DNA, the CDR3 is TGCAGTGCTAGTGCCCAGATCCTTTCACCCCTCCACTTT.

A few counts support this clonotype. The rearrangement uses TRBV29-1 and TRBJ2-4; 10 bases line up with TRBD2. V lost 2 bases to trimming and J lost 8 bases; unmatched junction nucleotides: 6. Per germline, CDR1 SQVTM and CDR2 ANQGSEA. This CDR3 comprises 14 residues. In DNA, the CDR3 is TGCAGCGTTGAAACTGGGCTAGCGGGAGACATTCAGTACTTC. Encoded protein: CSVETGLAGDIQYF.